The sequence of this TCR beta chain was determined in a study of T cell responses to AZD1222 COVID-19 vaccine. Broader study findings: Per reports, nearly half of all spike-specific TCRs target regions that are unmutated in variants. Baseline serostatus was positive in only a handful of AZD1222 recipients. Spike-specific TCR breadth and depth were elevated following two AZD1222 doses.

The table came from immunoSEQ multiplex PCR; TCRdb's copy has only in-frame clones and leaves some out. The sample has roughly 87,000 clones; around nine tenths are singletons. Both about-4-week and about-12-week second-dose recipients were combined. Concerning this clone itself: Antigen specificity is unknown.

The CDR3 is made up of 13 amino acids. The ends were cut back, 3 bases at V and 6 bases at J, with 9 bases in the middle. CDR1 is KGHDR and CDR2 is SFDVKD in the germline V gene. The chain is built from TRBV24-1 and TRBJ2-3; no reliable D call. Specimen: peripheral blood, collected 28 days after the second AZD1222 dose. The sequence was obtained from an adult who received the AZD1222 COVID-19 vaccine. In nucleotides, the CDR3 is TGTGCCACCAGTGATGAGCTTCGGGATACGCAGTATTTT. Translating gives CATSDELRDTQYF.